The present TCR beta chain was sequenced within a study of blood T cell repertoires in COVID-19. Across the whole study: Some COVID-19 samples were acute and others convalescent; all came from the United States, Italy and Spain. The cDNA or gDNA used as material had been derived from T cells, B-cell-depleted T cells, or PBMCs.

In the authors' methods: From reference gene primer amplification, estimates of nucleated cell counts were derived. This table comes from immunoSEQ multiplex PCR, and its TCRdb copy is limited to in-frame clones, with some not included. V and J calls and clone size come straight from that table; D and trimming were deduced from the DNA. The sample yields about 250,000 clones, around 82% seen once. Trimming removed 3 bases at V and 6 bases at J, with 8 bases between. CDR1 is SEHNR, CDR2 FQNEAQ, per germline (reference sequence). The CDR3 spans 12 residues. The table lists this clone with a few counts. Sequencing was done on a sample of peripheral blood. This TCR derives from a man over 45 with active or convalescent COVID-19. This rearrangement joins TRBV7-9 to TRBJ1-1; D is ambiguous. The CDR3, as DNA: TGTGCCAGCAGCTTTCCGGCGGCTGAAGCTTTCTTT. This gives the protein CASSFPAAEAFF.